Sequencing of this T cell receptor (beta chain) was carried out in a study of CD8+ T cells in alopecia areata. Following RNA extraction, reverse transcription yielded cDNA that acted as the sequencing template. Assay: immunoSEQ multiplex PCR; the TCRdb copy retains only in-frame clones and omits some. The sample has 150,000 to 200,000 clones; 64% are singletons. V shed 3 bases and J shed 2 bases, with 0 bases lying between them. This CDR3 contains 10 residues. CDR1 is DFQATT, CDR2 SNEGSKA, per germline (reference sequence). On this clone itself: This sample includes further DNA sequences coding for the same CDR3.

This sample's treatment: oral pan-JAK inhibitor, 5-10 mg twice daily. The chain employs TRBV20-1 and TRBJ2-3; no reliable D call. The sequence derives from a human donor with alopecia areata. The material sequenced was CD4+ T cells sorted from blood, taken around week 50, from a patient treated with tofacitinib. The CDR3 region is CSASTDTQYF. DNA of the CDR3: TGCAGTGCTAGCACAGATACGCAGTATTTT.